A single sample gave rise to the 6 T cell receptor beta chains below, sequenced in a study of blood T cell repertoires in COVID-19. Measured with immunoSEQ multiplex PCR; TCRdb has only the in-frame clones, and not every one. The table shows fewer than 250,000 clones, with approximately 87% occurring only once. Sequenced input: peripheral blood. All receptors come from a woman aged 45-65 years with acute or convalescent COVID-19.

The chain has TRBV19 and TRBJ1-2, with 9 bases fitting TRBD1. The CDR3 contains 16 residues. Germline lookup yields CDR1 LNHDA and CDR2 SQIVND (reference sequence). J lost 3 bases, V lost 1 base, and 6 bases had no gene match. CDR3 region: CASSIASTGGHYGYTF. DNA of the CDR3: TGTGCCAGTAGTATAGCCTCGACAGGGGGACACTATGGCTACACCTTC.

This chain uses TRBV7-2 with TRBJ2-2, with 11 nucleotides matching TRBD2. The ends lost 4 bases at V and 6 bases at J; junction bases unmatched: 13. CDR1 is SGHTA and CDR2 is FQGNSA in the germline V gene. The CDR3 consists of 18 residues. This CDR3 reads CASSSQSTSGSYAGELFF. The DNA of the CDR3 is TGTGCCAGCAGCTCACAAAGCACTAGCGGGAGTTATGCCGGGGAGCTGTTTTTT.

The chain carries TRBV24-1 and TRBJ2-1; D not resolved. V lost 3 bases to trimming and J lost 0 bases, with 11 bases between them. The germline V gene encodes CDR1 KGHDR and CDR2 SFDVKD. The CDR3 loop spans 16 amino acids. The CDR3 bases are TGTGCCACCAGTGATCCGTCTTTGTTCTCCTACAATGAGCAGTTCTTC. Translation gives CATSDPSLFSYNEQFF.

The count of this clone is one. The chain has TRBV6-6 and TRBJ1-4, with a tentative D call TRBD1 (6 bases). The CDR3 spans 14 residues. The germline V gene has CDR1 MNHNY and CDR2 SVGAGI (reference sequence). With 6 bases removed from V and 4 bases from J, the gap between germline ends came to 12 bases. CDR3 nucleotide sequence: TGTGCCAGCAGATACGGGACACTTAATGAAAAACTGTTTTTT. It yields the protein CASRYGTLNEKLFF.

The CDR3 bases are TGTGCCAGTAGTATAGATGTTGGCGGCTACACCTTC. Its protein product is CASSIDVGGYTF. The J gene is TRBJ1-2, the V gene TRBV19; unclear D gene. The CDR3 has 12 amino acids. The germline V gene encodes CDR1 LNHDA and CDR2 SQIVND (reference sequence). Between the trimmed V and J ends, which lost 0 bases and 8 bases, there was a span of 7 bases. The entire variable domain, with the rest obtained from reference TRBV19 and TRBJ1-2, is as follows: DGGITQSPKYLFRKEGQNVTLSCEQNLNHDAMYWYRQDPGQGLRLIYYSQIVNDFQKGDIAEGYSVSREKKESFPLTVTSAQKNPTAFYLCASSIDVGGYTFGSGTRLTVV.

The V gene is TRBV20-1, the J gene TRBJ2-5; maybe TRBD2 (5 bases). CDR3 length: 11 residues. Per the germline V gene, CDR1 is DFQATT and CDR2 is SNEGSKA (reference sequence). Trimming left V 1 base short and J 7 bases short, with 7 bases between. The CDR3 spells CSARGAGTQYF. The CDR3 nucleotides are TGCAGTGCTAGAGGGGCGGGGACCCAGTACTTC.